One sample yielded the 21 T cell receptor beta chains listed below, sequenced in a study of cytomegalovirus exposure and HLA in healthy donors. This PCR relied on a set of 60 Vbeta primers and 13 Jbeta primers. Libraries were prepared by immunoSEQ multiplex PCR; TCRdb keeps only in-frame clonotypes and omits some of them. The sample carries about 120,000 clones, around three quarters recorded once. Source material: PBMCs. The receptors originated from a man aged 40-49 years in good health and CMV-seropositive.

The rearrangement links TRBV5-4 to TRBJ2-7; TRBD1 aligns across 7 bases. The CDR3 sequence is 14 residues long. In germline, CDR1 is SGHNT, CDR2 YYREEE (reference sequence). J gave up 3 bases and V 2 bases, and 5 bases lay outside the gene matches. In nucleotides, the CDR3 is TGTGCCAGCAGCTTTTCGGGACAGTACTACGAGCAGTACTTC. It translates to CASSFSGQYYEQYF.

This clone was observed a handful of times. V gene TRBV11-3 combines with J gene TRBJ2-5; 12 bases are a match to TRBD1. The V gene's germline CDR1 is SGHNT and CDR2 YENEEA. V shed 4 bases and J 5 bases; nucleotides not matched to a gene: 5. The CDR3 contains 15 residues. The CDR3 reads CASSYGTGGAETQYF. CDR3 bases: TGTGCCAGCAGCTACGGGACAGGGGGCGCTGAGACCCAGTACTTC.

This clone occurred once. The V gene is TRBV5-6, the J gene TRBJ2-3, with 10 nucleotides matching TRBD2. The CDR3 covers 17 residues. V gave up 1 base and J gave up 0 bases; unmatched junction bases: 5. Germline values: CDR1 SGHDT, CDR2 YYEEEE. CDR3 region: CASSLYGSGGSTDTQYF. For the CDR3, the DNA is TGTGCCAGCAGCTTGTACGGTAGCGGGGGGAGCACAGATACGCAGTATTTT.

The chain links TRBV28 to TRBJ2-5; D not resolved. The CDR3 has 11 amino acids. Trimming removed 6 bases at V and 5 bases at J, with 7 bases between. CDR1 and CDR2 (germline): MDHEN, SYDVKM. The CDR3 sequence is CASSLVETQYF. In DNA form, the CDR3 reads TGTGCCAGCAGCCTCGTGGAGACCCAGTACTTC.

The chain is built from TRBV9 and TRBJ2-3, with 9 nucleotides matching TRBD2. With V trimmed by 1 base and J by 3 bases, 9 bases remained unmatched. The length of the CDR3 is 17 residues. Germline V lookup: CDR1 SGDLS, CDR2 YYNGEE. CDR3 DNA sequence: TGTGCCAGCAGCGTATTAGTTGGCGGGGGGGGAACAGATACGCAGTATTTT. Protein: CASSVLVGGGGTDTQYF.

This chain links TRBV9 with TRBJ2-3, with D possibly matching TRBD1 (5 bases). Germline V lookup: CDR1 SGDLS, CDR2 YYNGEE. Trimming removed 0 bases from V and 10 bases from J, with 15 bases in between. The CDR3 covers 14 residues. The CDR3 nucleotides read TGTGCCAGCAGCGTAGGAACAGGCACTGGCGCGCAGTATTTT. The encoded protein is CASSVGTGTGAQYF.

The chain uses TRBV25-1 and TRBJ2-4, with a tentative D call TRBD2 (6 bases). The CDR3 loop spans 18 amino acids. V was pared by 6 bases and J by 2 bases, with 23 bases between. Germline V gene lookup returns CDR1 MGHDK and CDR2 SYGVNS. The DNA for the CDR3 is TGTGCCAGCAGCACGGTGGTGGAGGGGCGCGGTACCAAAAACATTCAGTACTTC. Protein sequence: CASSTVVEGRGTKNIQYF.

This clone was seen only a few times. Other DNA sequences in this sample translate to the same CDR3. CDR3: CASSLSGETQYF. CDR3 nucleotides: TGTGCCAGCAGCTTAAGCGGAGAGACCCAGTACTTC. The chain employs TRBV7-2 and TRBJ2-5, with a possible D match to TRBD2 (5 bases). The ends were cut back, 2 bases at V and 4 bases at J, with 5 bases in the middle. CDR3 length equals 12 residues. Germline CDR1 is SGHTA and CDR2 is FQGNSA.

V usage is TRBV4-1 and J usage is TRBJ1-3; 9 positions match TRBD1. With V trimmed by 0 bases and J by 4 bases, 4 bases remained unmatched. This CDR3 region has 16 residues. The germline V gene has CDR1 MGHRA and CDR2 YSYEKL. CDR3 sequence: CASSQEQGAFGNTIYF. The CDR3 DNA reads TGCGCCAGCAGCCAAGAACAGGGGGCGTTCGGAAACACCATATATTTT.

The CDR3 spells CATSRDSGGVGEQYF. CDR3 bases: TGTGCCACCAGCAGAGATAGCGGGGGGGTTGGGGAGCAGTACTTC. V and J are TRBV15 and TRBJ2-7, with 11 positions matching TRBD2. The V gene's germline CDR1 is LNHNV and CDR2 YYDKDF (reference sequence). With 0 bases clipped from V and 7 bases from J, the junction kept 5 bases outside the gene matches. The CDR3 loop spans 15 amino acids.

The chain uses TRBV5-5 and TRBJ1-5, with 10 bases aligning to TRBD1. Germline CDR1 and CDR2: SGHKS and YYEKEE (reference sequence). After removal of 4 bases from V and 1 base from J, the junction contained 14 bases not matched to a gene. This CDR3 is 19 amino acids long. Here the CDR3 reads CASSHSYRRQGASNQPQHF. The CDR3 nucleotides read TGTGCCAGCAGCCATTCTTACCGGCGACAGGGGGCAAGCAATCAGCCCCAGCATTTT.

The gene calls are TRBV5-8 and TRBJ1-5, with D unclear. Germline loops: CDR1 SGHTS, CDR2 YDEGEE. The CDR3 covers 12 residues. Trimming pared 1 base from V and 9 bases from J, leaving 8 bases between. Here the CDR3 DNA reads TGTGCCAGCAGCTTGCGGGTTGGGCCCCAGCATTTT. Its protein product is CASSLRVGPQHF.

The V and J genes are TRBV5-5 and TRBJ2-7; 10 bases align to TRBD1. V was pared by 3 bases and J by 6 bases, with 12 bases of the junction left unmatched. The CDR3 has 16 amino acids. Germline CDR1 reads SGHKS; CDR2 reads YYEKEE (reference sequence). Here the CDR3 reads CASSSFEDRGPFEQYF. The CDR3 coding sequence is TGTGCCAGCAGCTCTTTCGAAGACAGGGGGCCGTTCGAGCAGTACTTC.

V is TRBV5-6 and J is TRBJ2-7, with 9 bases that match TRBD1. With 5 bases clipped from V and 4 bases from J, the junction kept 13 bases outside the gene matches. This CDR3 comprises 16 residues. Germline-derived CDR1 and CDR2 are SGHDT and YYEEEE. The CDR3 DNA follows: TGTGCCAGCAGTCGCCTCCGAGGGGGACAGGGTTACGAGCAGTACTTC. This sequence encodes CASSRLRGGQGYEQYF.

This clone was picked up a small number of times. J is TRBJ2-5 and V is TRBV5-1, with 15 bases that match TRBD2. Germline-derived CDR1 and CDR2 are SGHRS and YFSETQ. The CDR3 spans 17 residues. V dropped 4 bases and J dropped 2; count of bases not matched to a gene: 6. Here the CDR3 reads CASSPGGTSGGQETQYF. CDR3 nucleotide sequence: TGCGCCAGCAGCCCGGGAGGGACTAGCGGGGGGCAAGAGACCCAGTACTTC.

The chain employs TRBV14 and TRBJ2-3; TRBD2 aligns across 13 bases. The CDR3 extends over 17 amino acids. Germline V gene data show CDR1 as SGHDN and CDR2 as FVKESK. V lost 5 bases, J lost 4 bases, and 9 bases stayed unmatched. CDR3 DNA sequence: TGTGCCAGCAGCGTAGTGAGACTAGCGGGGGGATCAGATACGCAGTATTTT. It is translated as CASSVVRLAGGSDTQYF.

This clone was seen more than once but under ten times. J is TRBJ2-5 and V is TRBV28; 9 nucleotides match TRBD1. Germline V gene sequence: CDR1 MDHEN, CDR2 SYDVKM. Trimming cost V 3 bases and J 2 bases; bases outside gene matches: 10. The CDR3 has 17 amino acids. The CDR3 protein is CASSFRAGDREQETQYF. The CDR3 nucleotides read TGTGCCAGCAGTTTCCGGGCAGGGGACAGGGAACAAGAGACCCAGTACTTC.

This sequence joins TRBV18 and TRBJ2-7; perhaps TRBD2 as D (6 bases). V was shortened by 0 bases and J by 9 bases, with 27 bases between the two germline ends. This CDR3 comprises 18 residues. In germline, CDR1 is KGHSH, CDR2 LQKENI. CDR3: CASSPPRGTESRIPRQYF. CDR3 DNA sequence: TGTGCCAGCTCACCACCGCGGGGAACGGAGAGTCGCATCCCCAGGCAGTACTTC.

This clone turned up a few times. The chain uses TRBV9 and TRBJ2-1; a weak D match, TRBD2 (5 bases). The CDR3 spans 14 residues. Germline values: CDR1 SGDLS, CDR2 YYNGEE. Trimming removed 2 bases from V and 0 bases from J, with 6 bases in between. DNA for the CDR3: TGTGCCAGCAGCGTGAGGGACTCCTACAATGAGCAGTTCTTC. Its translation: CASSVRDSYNEQFF.

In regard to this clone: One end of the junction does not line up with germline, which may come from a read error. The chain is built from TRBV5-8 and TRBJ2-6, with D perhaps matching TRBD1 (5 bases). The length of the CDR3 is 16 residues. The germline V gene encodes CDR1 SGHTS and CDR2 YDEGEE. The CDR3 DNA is TGTGCCAGCAGCTTGGCCTTGACTTCTGGGGCCAACGGCCTGACTTTC. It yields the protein CASSLALTSGANGLTF.

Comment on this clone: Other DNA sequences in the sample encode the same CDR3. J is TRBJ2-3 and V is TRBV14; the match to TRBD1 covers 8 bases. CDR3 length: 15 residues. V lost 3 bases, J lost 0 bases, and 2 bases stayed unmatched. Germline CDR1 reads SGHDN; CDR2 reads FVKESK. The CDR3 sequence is CASSQDRVSTDTQYF. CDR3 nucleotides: TGTGCCAGCAGCCAGGACAGGGTGAGCACAGATACGCAGTATTTT.